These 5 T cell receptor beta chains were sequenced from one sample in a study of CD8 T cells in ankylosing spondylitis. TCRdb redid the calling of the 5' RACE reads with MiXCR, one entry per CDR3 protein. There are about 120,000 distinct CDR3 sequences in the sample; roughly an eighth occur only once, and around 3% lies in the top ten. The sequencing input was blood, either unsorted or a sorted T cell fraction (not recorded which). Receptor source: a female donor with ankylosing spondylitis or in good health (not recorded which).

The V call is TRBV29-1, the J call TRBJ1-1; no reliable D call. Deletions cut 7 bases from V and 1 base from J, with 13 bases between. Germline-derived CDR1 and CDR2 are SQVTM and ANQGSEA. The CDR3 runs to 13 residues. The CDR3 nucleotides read TGCAGCGGTTCAGGCGGAACGAACACTGAAGCTTTCTTT. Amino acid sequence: CSGSGGTNTEAFF.

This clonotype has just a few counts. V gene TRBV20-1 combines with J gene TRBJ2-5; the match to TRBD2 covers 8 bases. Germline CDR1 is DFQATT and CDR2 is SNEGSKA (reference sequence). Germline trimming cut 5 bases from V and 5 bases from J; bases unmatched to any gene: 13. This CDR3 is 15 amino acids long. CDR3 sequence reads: CSADASGGRWETQYF. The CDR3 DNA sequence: TGCAGTGCTGACGCGAGCGGGGGACGGTGGGAGACCCAGTACTTC.

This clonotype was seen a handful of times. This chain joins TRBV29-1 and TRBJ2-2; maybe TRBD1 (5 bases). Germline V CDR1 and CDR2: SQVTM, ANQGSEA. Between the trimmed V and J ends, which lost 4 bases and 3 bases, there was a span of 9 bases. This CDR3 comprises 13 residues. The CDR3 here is CSVGGRDTGELFF. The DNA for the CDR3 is TGCAGCGTTGGGGGCAGGGACACCGGGGAGCTGTTTTTT.

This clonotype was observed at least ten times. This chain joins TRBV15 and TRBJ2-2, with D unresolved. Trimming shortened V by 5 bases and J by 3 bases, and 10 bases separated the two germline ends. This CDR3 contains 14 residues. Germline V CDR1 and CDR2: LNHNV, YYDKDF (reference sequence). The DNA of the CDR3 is TGTGCCACCAGCGAGCCACAGTACACCGGGGAGCTGTTTTTT. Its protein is CATSEPQYTGELFF.

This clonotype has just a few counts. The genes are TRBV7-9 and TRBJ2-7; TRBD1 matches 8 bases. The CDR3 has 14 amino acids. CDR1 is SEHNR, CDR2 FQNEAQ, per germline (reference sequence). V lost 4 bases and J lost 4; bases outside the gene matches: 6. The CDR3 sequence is CASSSNRGEYEQYF. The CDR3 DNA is TGTGCCAGCAGCTCCAACAGGGGGGAGTACGAGCAGTACTTC.